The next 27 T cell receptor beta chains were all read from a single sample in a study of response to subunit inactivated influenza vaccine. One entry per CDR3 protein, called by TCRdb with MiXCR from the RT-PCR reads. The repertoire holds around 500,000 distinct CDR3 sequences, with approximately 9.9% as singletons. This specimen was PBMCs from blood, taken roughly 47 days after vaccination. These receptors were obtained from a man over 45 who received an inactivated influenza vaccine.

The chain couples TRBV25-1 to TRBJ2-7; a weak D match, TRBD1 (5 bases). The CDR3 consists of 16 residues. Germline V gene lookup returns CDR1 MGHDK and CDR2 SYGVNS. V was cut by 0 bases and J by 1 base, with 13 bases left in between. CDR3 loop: CASSEYLGDSSYEQYF. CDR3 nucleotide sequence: TGTGCCAGCAGTGAATATTTGGGCGACAGTTCCTACGAGCAGTACTTC.

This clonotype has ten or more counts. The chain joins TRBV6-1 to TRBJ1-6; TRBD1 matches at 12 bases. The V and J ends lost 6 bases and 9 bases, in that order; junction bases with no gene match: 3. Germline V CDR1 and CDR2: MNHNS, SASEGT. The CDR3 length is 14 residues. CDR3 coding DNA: TGTGCCAGCAGGGGACAGGGGGCAAGTTCACCCCTCCACTTT. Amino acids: CASRGQGASSPLHF.

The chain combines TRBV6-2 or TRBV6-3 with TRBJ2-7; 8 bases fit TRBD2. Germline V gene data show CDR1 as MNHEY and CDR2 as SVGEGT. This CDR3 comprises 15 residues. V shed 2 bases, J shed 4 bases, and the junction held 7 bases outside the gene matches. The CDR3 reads CASSYPGAGVYEQYF. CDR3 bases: TGTGCCAGCAGTTACCCGGGAGCGGGAGTTTACGAGCAGTACTTC.

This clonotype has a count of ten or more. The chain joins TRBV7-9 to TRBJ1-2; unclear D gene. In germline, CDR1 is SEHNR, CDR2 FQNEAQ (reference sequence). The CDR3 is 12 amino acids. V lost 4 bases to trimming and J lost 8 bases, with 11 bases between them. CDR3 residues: CASSSEVEGYTF. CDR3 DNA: TGTGCCAGCAGCTCCGAGGTAGAGGGCTACACCTTC.

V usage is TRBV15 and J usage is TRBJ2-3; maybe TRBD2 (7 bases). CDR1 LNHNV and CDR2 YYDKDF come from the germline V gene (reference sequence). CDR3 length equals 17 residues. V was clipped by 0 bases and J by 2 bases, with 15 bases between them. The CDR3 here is CATSRDGTGGPTDTQYF. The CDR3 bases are TGTGCCACCAGCAGAGATGGTACCGGGGGGCCCACAGATACGCAGTATTTT. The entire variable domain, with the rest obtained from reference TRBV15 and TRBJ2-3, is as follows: DAMVIQNPRYQVTQFGKPVTLSCSQTLNHNVMYWYQQKSSQAPKLLFHYYDKDFNNEADTPDNFQSRRPNTSFCFLDIRSPGLGDTAMYLCATSRDGTGGPTDTQYFGPGTRLTVL.

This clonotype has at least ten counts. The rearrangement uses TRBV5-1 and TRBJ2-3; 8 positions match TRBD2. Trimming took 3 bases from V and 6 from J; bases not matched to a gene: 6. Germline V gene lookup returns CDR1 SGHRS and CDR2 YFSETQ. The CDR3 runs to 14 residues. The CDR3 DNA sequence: TGCGCCAGCAGCTATAGCGGGGTTGCCGATACGCAGTATTTT. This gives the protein CASSYSGVADTQYF.

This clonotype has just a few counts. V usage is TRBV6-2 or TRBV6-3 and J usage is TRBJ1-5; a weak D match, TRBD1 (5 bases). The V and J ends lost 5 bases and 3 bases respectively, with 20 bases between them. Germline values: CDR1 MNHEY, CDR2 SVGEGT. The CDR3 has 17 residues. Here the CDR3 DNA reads TGTGCCAGCAGTCCCCTACCGTACCGGGGCCTCAATCAGCCCCAGCATTTT. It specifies CASSPLPYRGLNQPQHF.

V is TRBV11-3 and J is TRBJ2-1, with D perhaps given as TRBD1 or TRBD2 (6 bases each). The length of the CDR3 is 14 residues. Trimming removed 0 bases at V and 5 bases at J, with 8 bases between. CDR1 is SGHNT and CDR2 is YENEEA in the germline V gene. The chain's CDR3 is CASSLDGGDNEQFF. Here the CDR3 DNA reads TGTGCCAGCAGCTTAGACGGGGGCGACAATGAGCAGTTCTTC.

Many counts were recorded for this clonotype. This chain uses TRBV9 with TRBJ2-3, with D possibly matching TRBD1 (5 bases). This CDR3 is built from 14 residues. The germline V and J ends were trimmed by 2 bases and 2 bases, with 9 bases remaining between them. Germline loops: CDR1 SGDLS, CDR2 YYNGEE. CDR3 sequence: CASSVRVSTDTQYF. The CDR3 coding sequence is TGTGCCAGCAGCGTCAGGGTATCCACAGATACGCAGTATTTT.

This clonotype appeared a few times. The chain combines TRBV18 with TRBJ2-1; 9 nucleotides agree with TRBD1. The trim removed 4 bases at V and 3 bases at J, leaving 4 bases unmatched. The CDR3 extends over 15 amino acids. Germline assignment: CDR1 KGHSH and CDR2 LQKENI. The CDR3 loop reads CASSLPGQGYNEQFF. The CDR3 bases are TGTGCCAGCTCACTTCCGGGACAGGGCTACAATGAGCAGTTCTTC.

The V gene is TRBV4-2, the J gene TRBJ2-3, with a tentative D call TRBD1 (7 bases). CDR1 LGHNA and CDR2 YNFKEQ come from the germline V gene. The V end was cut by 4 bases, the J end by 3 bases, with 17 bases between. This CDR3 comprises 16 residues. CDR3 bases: TGTGCCAGCAGCCCTGCAGGGGGGCGCGGGACAGATACGCAGTATTTT. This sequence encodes CASSPAGGRGTDTQYF.

The DNA for the CDR3 is TGTGCCAGCAGCTTAATGGACAGGGGGTCCTACAATGAGCAGTTCTTC. Translated: CASSLMDRGSYNEQFF. This chain uses TRBV7-2 with TRBJ2-1; 10 bases line up with TRBD1. The germline CDR1 and CDR2 sequences are SGHTA and FQGNSA. The V and J ends lost 2 bases and 1 base, in that order; junction bases with no gene match: 2. This CDR3 has 16 residues.

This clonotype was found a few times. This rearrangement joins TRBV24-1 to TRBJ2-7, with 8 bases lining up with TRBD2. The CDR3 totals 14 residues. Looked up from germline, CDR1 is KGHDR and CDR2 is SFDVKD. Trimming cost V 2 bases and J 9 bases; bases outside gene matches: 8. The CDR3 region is CATSDSGLGKAQYF. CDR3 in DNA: TGTGCCACCAGTGATTCGGGACTAGGGAAGGCGCAGTACTTC.

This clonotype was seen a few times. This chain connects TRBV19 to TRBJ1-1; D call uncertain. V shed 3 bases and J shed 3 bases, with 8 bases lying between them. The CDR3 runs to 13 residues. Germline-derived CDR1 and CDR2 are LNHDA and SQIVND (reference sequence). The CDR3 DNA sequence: TGTGCCAGTAGTATTGGGTTTTACACTGAAGCTTTCTTT. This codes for CASSIGFYTEAFF.

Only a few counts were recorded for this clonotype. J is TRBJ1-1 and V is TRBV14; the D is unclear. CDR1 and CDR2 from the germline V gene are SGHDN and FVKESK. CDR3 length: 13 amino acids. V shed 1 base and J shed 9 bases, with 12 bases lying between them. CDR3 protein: CASSQVIFGQAFF. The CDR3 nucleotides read TGTGCCAGCAGCCAAGTCATTTTCGGACAAGCTTTCTTT.

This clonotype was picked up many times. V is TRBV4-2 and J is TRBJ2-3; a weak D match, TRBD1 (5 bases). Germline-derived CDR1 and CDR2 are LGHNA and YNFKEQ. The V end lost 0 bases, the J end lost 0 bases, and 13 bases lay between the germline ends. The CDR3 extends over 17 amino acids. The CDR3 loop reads CASSQDPPGQSTDTQYF. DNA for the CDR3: TGTGCCAGCAGCCAAGATCCGCCAGGACAAAGCACAGATACGCAGTATTTT.

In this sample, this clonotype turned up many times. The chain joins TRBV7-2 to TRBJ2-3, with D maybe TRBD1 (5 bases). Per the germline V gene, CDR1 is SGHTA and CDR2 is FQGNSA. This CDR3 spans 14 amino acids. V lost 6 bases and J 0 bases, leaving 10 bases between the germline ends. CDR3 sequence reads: CASRVGLSTDTQYF. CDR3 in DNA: TGTGCCAGCAGGGTGGGGCTAAGCACAGATACGCAGTATTTT.

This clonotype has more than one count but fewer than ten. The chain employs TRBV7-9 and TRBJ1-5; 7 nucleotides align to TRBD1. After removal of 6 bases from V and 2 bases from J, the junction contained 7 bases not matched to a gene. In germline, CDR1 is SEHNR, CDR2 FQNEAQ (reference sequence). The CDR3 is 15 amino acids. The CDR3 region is CASSRDRVGNQPQHF. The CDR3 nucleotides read TGTGCCAGCAGTCGTGACAGGGTGGGCAATCAGCCCCAGCATTTT.

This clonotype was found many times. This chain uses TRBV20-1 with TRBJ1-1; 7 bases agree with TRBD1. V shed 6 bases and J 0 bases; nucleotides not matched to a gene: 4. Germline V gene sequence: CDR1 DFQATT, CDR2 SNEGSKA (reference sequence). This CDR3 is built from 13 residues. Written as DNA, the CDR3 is TGCAGTGCCCCCAGGGGGATGAACACTGAAGCTTTCTTT. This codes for CSAPRGMNTEAFF.

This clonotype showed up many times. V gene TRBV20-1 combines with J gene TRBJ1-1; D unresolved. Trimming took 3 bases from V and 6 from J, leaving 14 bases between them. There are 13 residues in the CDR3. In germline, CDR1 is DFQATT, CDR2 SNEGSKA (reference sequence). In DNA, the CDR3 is TGCAGTGCTAGTCAACACCGGCCCGCTGAAGCTTTCTTT. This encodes CSASQHRPAEAFF.

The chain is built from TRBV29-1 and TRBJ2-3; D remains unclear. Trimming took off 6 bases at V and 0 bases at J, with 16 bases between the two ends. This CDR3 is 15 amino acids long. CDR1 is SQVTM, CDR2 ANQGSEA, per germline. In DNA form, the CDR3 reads TGCAGCGTAAGCCAGGTGGGCTCTAGCACAGATACGCAGTATTTT. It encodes CSVSQVGSSTDTQYF.

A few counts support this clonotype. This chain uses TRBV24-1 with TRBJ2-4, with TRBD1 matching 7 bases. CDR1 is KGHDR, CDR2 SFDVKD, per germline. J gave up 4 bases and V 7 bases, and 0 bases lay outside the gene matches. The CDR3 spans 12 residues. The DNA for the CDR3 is TGTGCCACCAGGGACAGGAAAAACATTCAGTACTTC. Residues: CATRDRKNIQYF.

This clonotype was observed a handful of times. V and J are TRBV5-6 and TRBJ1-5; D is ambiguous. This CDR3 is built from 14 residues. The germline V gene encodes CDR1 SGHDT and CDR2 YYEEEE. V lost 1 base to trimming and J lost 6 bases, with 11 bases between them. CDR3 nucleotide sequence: TGTGCCAGCAGCTTGCGGGGAACGGGTCAGCCCCAGCATTTT. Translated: CASSLRGTGQPQHF.

The CDR3 region is CSAMGGQVKSTDTQYF. CDR3 nucleotides: TGCAGTGCTATGGGGGGGCAGGTGAAGAGCACAGATACGCAGTATTTT. The chain couples TRBV20-1 to TRBJ2-3, with a possible D match to TRBD2 (7 bases). The CDR3 loop spans 16 amino acids. Trimming shortened V by 4 bases and J by 0 bases, and 17 bases separated the two germline ends. CDR1 is DFQATT, CDR2 SNEGSKA, per germline (reference sequence).

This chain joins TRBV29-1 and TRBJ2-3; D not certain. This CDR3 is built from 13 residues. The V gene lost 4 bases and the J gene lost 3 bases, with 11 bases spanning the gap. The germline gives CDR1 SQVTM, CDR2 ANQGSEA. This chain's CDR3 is CSVGNLLTDTQYF. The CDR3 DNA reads TGCAGCGTTGGAAACCTCCTGACAGATACGCAGTATTTT.

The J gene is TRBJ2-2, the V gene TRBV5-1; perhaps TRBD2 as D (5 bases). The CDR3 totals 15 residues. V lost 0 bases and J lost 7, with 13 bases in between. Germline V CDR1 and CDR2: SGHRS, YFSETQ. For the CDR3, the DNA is TGCGCCAGCAGCTTGGCCGCGGGTTCGCACGGGGAGCTGTTTTTT. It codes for CASSLAAGSHGELFF.

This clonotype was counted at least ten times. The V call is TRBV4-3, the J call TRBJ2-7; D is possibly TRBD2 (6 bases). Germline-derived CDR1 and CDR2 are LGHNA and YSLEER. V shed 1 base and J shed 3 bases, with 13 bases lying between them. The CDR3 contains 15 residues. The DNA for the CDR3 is TGCGCCAGCAGCCAAGGTTCTAGCGTACACTACGAGCAGTACTTC. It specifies CASSQGSSVHYEQYF.